The source of this T cell receptor beta chain is a study of radiotherapy plus CTLA-4 blockade in lung cancer. Germline V gene sequence: CDR1 MNHEY, CDR2 SMNVEV (reference sequence). CDR3 length equals 16 residues. Deletions cut 1 base from V and 2 bases from J, with 15 bases between. The method was immunoSEQ multiplex PCR; TCRdb's version includes in-frame clones alone and lacks a portion of them. The sample lists approximately 100,000 clones, 82% occurring once. The input for sequencing was peripheral blood, taken from a patient treated with radiotherapy plus ipilimumab. The origin of this receptor is a human donor with non-small cell lung cancer who had a partial response to radiotherapy plus ipilimumab. This sequence joins TRBV27 and TRBJ2-7; D is unresolved. The CDR3 region has the DNA TGTGCCAGCAGTTTATACCCGGCGAGCGCGGCCTACGAGCAGTACTTC. The encoded protein is CASSLYPASAAYEQYF.